The 22 T cell receptor beta chains below were found in one sample sequenced in a study of blood T cell repertoires in COVID-19. Generated by immunoSEQ multiplex PCR, the TCRdb table keeps only in-frame clones and is missing some. The sample shows 60,000 to 75,000 clones, around 86% of them seen only once. Sequencing was performed on peripheral blood. These receptors were taken from a man aged 30 to 45 with acute or convalescent COVID-19.

This chain links TRBV7-2 with TRBJ2-5, with TRBD2 identical over 11 bases. V dropped 0 bases and J dropped 7; count of bases not matched to a gene: 10. The CDR3 sequence is 17 residues long. Germline assignment: CDR1 SGHTA and CDR2 FQGNSA. The CDR3: CASSLAHLSGRAGTQYF. CDR3 nucleotide sequence: TGTGCCAGCAGCTTAGCGCATCTTAGCGGGAGGGCTGGGACCCAGTACTTC.

The chain couples TRBV7-6 to TRBJ1-1; 7 positions agree with TRBD1. Trimming removed 0 bases from V and 3 bases from J; junction bases left unmatched: 7. The germline V gene encodes CDR1 SGHVS and CDR2 FNYEAQ. The CDR3 totals 16 residues. The CDR3 DNA is TGTGCCAGCAGCTTAGCGGAGGGCCAGGGGGACACTGAAGCTTTCTTT. Translation: CASSLAEGQGDTEAFF.

The chain combines TRBV6-5 with TRBJ1-1, with D possibly TRBD1 on 5 matching bases. The CDR3 covers 13 residues. V shed 2 bases and J shed 1 base, with 5 bases lying between them. Germline V gives CDR1 MNHEY, CDR2 SVGAGI. This CDR3 reads CASSYGQNTEAFF. As DNA, the CDR3 is TGTGCCAGCAGTTACGGACAGAACACTGAAGCTTTCTTT.

The rearrangement uses TRBV9 and TRBJ1-6; D gene ambiguous. The CDR3 loop spans 11 amino acids. Germline V lookup: CDR1 SGDLS, CDR2 YYNGEE. V was shortened by 3 bases and J by 9 bases, with 4 bases between the two germline ends. The CDR3 nucleotides are TGTGCCAGCAGCGCCCGTTCACCCCTCCACTTT. Its protein product is CASSARSPLHF.

The chain recombines TRBV6-5 with TRBJ1-2; no clear D gene. The germline V and J ends were trimmed by 0 bases and 4 bases, with 15 bases remaining between them. This CDR3 is 16 amino acids long. The V gene's germline CDR1 is MNHEY and CDR2 SVGAGI. CDR3 DNA: TGTGCCAGCAGTTACTCGACGGTTGGCAGGTCCTATGGCTACACCTTC. Its translation is CASSYSTVGRSYGYTF.

The chain joins TRBV30 to TRBJ1-3; the match to TRBD1 covers 10 bases. V dropped 7 bases and J dropped 3; count of bases not matched to a gene: 6. Looked up from germline, CDR1 is GTSNPN and CDR2 is SVGIG (reference sequence). This CDR3 has 14 amino acids. The CDR3 DNA is TGTGCCTCCCGGACAGGGGGTGGTGGAAACACCATATATTTT. It is translated as CASRTGGGGNTIYF. Supplemented by reference TRBV30 and TRBJ1-3, the full variable domain reads SQTIHQWPATLVQPVGSPLSLECTVEGTSNPNLYWYRQAAGRGLQLLFYSVGIGQISSEVPQNLSASRPQDRQFILSSKKLLLSDSGFYLCASRTGGGGNTIYFGEGSWLTVV.

This clone was seen a single time. CDR3: CASNDGYGYTF. The DNA for the CDR3 is TGTGCCAGCAATGACGGGTATGGCTACACCTTC. This sequence joins TRBV27 and TRBJ1-2, with D unresolved. The ends were cut back, 7 bases at V and 5 bases at J, with 8 bases in the middle. Per germline, CDR1 MNHEY and CDR2 SMNVEV (reference sequence). The CDR3 contains 11 residues.

The chain couples TRBV6-5 to TRBJ1-3; D is possibly TRBD1 (5 bases). Germline-derived CDR1 and CDR2 are MNHEY and SVGAGI. The CDR3 length is 12 residues. Trimming stripped 2 bases from V and 10 bases from J, with 9 bases between. The CDR3 nucleotides are TGTGCCAGCAGTTACACCAAGGGGACCATATATTTT. The encoded protein is CASSYTKGTIYF.

A few counts support this clone. The genes are TRBV6-5 and TRBJ2-1; no clear D gene. Trimming left V 2 bases short and J 0 bases short, with 8 bases between. Germline values: CDR1 MNHEY, CDR2 SVGAGI. The CDR3 spans 15 residues. The CDR3 bases are TGTGCCAGCAGTTACGACAAGAACTCCTACAATGAGCAGTTCTTC. This translates into CASSYDKNSYNEQFF.

The genes are TRBV7-2 and TRBJ1-2; 8 bases are shared with TRBD1. Germline CDR1 is SGHTA and CDR2 is FQGNSA. V was clipped by 6 bases and J by 1 base; unmatched bases: 4. The CDR3 has 14 residues. CDR3 DNA: TGTGCCAGCAGTGGGGACAGGAATAACTATGGCTACACCTTC. This gives the protein CASSGDRNNYGYTF.

The rearrangement uses TRBV7-9 and TRBJ1-6; D perhaps matches TRBD1 (5 bases). Germline V lookup: CDR1 SEHNR, CDR2 FQNEAQ (reference sequence). Trimming left V 10 bases short and J 8 bases short, with 18 bases between. This CDR3 spans 14 amino acids. Written as DNA, the CDR3 is TGTGCCACCGAAATCGACAGCCAAGATTCACCCCTCCACTTT. It yields the protein CATEIDSQDSPLHF.

The chain has TRBV2 and TRBJ2-5; TRBD1 might be the D (6 bases). The CDR3 extends over 15 amino acids. The V end lost 6 bases, the J end lost 4 bases, and 18 bases lay between the germline ends. Per the germline V gene, CDR1 is SNHLY and CDR2 is FYNNEI. CDR3 in DNA: TGTGCCAGCAGGCTCCGAGGGGGACCAGGAGAGACCCAGTACTTC. Translating it yields CASRLRGGPGETQYF.

The chain recombines TRBV3-1 (or the pseudogene TRBV3-2) with TRBJ2-7; 16 positions agree with TRBD2. V gave up 5 bases and J gave up 7 bases; unmatched junction bases: 8. This CDR3 is built from 16 residues. Germline CDR1 is LGHDT and CDR2 is YNNKEL (reference sequence). The CDR3 here is CASSAPGTSGREEQYF. CDR3 nucleotides: TGTGCCAGCAGCGCTCCCGGGACTAGCGGGAGGGAGGAGCAGTACTTC.

The CDR3 DNA is TGTGCCAGCACCCCTAGAGTTGGCTACACCTTC. This codes for CASTPRVGYTF. This chain connects TRBV2 to TRBJ1-2, with no clear D. CDR3 length equals 11 residues. Trimming took 7 bases from V and 7 from J, leaving 10 bases between them. Germline CDR1 and CDR2: SNHLY and FYNNEI.

The chain uses TRBV19 and TRBJ1-5; D unclear. The ends were cut back, 2 bases at V and 6 bases at J, with 14 bases in the middle. CDR3 length: 15 amino acids. CDR1 is LNHDA and CDR2 is SQIVND in the germline V gene (reference sequence). CDR3 sequence (DNA): TGTGCCAGTAGTATAACCTTCAAGCGGAGTCAGCCCCAGCATTTT. Protein: CASSITFKRSQPQHF.

The J gene is TRBJ1-5, the V gene TRBV6-5; D possibly corresponds to TRBD1 (6 bases). The germline V and J ends were trimmed by 9 bases and 2 bases, with 14 bases remaining between them. CDR3 size: 14 residues. Germline lookup yields CDR1 MNHEY and CDR2 SVGAGI. The CDR3 DNA reads TGTGCCAGTACTGGGACACGGGGCAATCAGCCCCAGCATTTT. Translating gives CASTGTRGNQPQHF.

This clone was detected only a few times. The chain has TRBV10-3 and TRBJ1-5; 9 positions agree with TRBD1. Germline CDR1 and CDR2: ENHRY and SYGVKD. The V segment lost 10 bases and the J segment 3 bases; nucleotides outside the gene matches: 10. The CDR3 sequence is 15 residues long. For the CDR3, the DNA is TGTGCCACCTCGGACAGGGGCGACGTCAATCAGCCCCAGCATTTT. This translates into CATSDRGDVNQPQHF.

The chain joins TRBV18 to TRBJ2-1; 13 nucleotides match TRBD2. The CDR3 has 16 residues. J gave up 4 bases and V 1 base, and 1 base lay outside the gene matches. CDR1 and CDR2 (germline): KGHSH, LQKENI. The CDR3 DNA reads as TGTGCCAGCTCACCACAACTAGCGGGAGGGTACAATGAGCAGTTCTTC. It translates to CASSPQLAGGYNEQFF.

In DNA form, the CDR3 reads TGTGCCAGCTCGGGCGGCAGGGTCTCCGATCTGTTTTTT. Translated, it gives CASSGGRVSDLFF. The chain uses TRBV5-8 and TRBJ1-4, with D perhaps TRBD1 (5 bases). The germline CDR1 and CDR2 sequences are SGHTS and YDEGEE. The V and J ends lost 7 bases and 14 bases respectively, with 21 bases between them. The CDR3 runs 13 residues.

The J gene is TRBJ2-2, the V gene TRBV11-2; 7 bases line up with TRBD1. The CDR3 is 16 amino acids. V shed 2 bases, J shed 1 base, and the junction held 4 bases outside the gene matches. CDR1 SGHAT and CDR2 FQNNGV come from the germline V gene. In DNA, the CDR3 is TGTGCCAGCAGCTTATTAGGGACAGAGAACACCGGGGAGCTGTTTTTT. Residues: CASSLLGTENTGELFF.

This clone was recorded a few times. This chain uses TRBV2 with TRBJ1-6; a possible D gene is TRBD1 (6 bases). The CDR3 covers 15 residues. Trimming pared 1 base from V and 9 bases from J, leaving 13 bases between. Germline V gives CDR1 SNHLY, CDR2 FYNNEI. The CDR3 DNA sequence: TGTGCCAGCAGTGAAGGAGCAGGGGCACGTTCACCCCTCCACTTT. This codes for CASSEGAGARSPLHF.

Only one count was recorded for this clone. J is TRBJ2-3 and V is TRBV4-1; 7 bases are a match to TRBD1. The V and J ends lost 4 bases and 3 bases, in that order; junction bases with no gene match: 10. The length of the CDR3 is 16 residues. Germline loops: CDR1 MGHRA, CDR2 YSYEKL. The CDR3 is CASSPRGQGRTDTQYF. Written as DNA, the CDR3 is TGCGCCAGCAGCCCTAGGGGGCAGGGTCGAACAGATACGCAGTATTTT.